These 10 T cell receptor beta chains came from one sample sequenced in a study of shared clonotypes between healthy human individuals. Sequencing was performed with immunoSEQ multiplex PCR; in TCRdb, only in-frame clones are kept and a portion is missing. The sample lists a few million clones; around nine tenths were seen once. Sequencing was performed on naive CD4+ T cells sorted from blood. Sample subset: CD45RA+ positively selected. The receptor set was obtained from a man between 18 and 29 years old in good health.

To note about this clone: Other DNA sequences in this specimen translate into the identical CDR3. The chain has TRBV10-3 and TRBJ2-2; the D gene is possibly TRBD2 (5 bases). Germline loops: CDR1 ENHRY, CDR2 SYGVKD. This CDR3 is built from 11 residues. Trimming took off 6 bases at V and 6 bases at J, with 5 bases between the two ends. For the CDR3, the DNA is TGTGCCATCAGCGGGGCCGGGGAGCTGTTTTTT. Translated: CAISGAGELFF.

The chain recombines TRBV5-1 with TRBJ2-7; no firm D call. Germline-derived CDR1 and CDR2 are SGHRS and YFSETQ. This CDR3 is 13 amino acids long. V lost 0 bases, J lost 3 bases, and 7 bases lay in between. CDR3 region: CASSLVANYEQYF. For the CDR3, the DNA is TGCGCCAGCAGCTTGGTGGCAAACTACGAGCAGTACTTC.

The CDR3 bases are TGTGCCGCCCGGGTCAGGCAGTTACTTTTTTCACCCCTCCACTTT. This translates into CAARVRQLLFSPLHF. The chain links TRBV27 to TRBJ1-6; D gene uncertain. The CDR3 runs to 15 residues. CDR1 and CDR2 from the germline V gene are MNHEY and SMNVEV (reference sequence). V was trimmed by 11 bases and J by 9 bases, leaving 23 bases between them.

V is TRBV6-6 and J is TRBJ1-1, with a possible D match to TRBD1 (6 bases). The V end lost 2 bases, the J end lost 3 bases, and 13 bases lay between the germline ends. Germline assignment: CDR1 MNHNY and CDR2 SVGAGI (reference sequence). CDR3 length: 15 amino acids. DNA of the CDR3: TGTGCCAGCAGTTACGCGCGGAGGGGGGACACTGAAGCTTTCTTT. Its translation: CASSYARRGDTEAFF.

The chain carries TRBV6-1 and TRBJ2-7; D is perhaps TRBD1 (5 bases). The V end lost 6 bases, the J end lost 2 bases, and 8 bases lay between the germline ends. Germline V gives CDR1 MNHNS, CDR2 SASEGT. CDR3 length: 12 amino acids. This chain's CDR3 is CASRTETYEQYF. As DNA, the CDR3 is TGTGCCAGCAGGACAGAGACCTACGAGCAGTACTTC.

The rearrangement links TRBV19 to TRBJ2-2; 10 bases match TRBD1. Germline CDR1 reads LNHDA; CDR2 reads SQIVND (reference sequence). The CDR3 is made up of 15 amino acids. Unmatched junction bases numbered 6, after V lost 7 bases and J lost 4 bases. As DNA, the CDR3 is TGTGCCAGTATAGAGGACAGGGGGGGCACCGGGGAGCTGTTTTTT. Its protein product is CASIEDRGGTGELFF. Looking up the rest from reference TRBV19 and TRBJ2-2 gives the full variable domain: DGGITQSPKYLFRKEGQNVTLSCEQNLNHDAMYWYRQDPGQGLRLIYYSQIVNDFQKGDIAEGYSVSREKKESFPLTVTSAQKNPTAFYLCASIEDRGGTGELFFGEGSRLTVL.

This rearrangement joins TRBV6-5 to TRBJ2-6, with D uncertain. This CDR3 has 15 residues. V was clipped by 5 bases and J by 1 base, with 9 bases between them. Germline CDR1 is MNHEY and CDR2 is SVGAGI. The CDR3 protein is CASSAIGSGANVLTF. The CDR3 nucleotides read TGTGCCAGCAGTGCGATAGGATCTGGGGCCAACGTCCTGACTTTC.

CDR3 coding DNA: TGTGCCAGCCGACAGGGGTCTTATGGCTACACCTTC. Protein sequence: CASRQGSYGYTF. The chain is built from TRBV6-5 and TRBJ1-2; 8 bases align to TRBD1. Trimming removed 8 bases from V and 5 bases from J; junction bases left unmatched: 4. This CDR3 has 12 residues. Germline CDR1 MNHEY, CDR2 SVGAGI.

This clone appeared a single time. The genes are TRBV30 and TRBJ2-7; 9 bases are a match to TRBD1. The trim removed 2 bases at V and 5 bases at J, leaving 4 bases unmatched. This CDR3 has 13 amino acids. Germline V gene lookup returns CDR1 GTSNPN and CDR2 SVGIG (reference sequence). The DNA for the CDR3 is TGTGCCTGGAGTAGACAGGGGGTAGACGAGCAGTACTTC. Protein: CAWSRQGVDEQYF. Full variable domain (missing parts from reference TRBV30 and TRBJ2-7): SQTIHQWPATLVQPVGSPLSLECTVEGTSNPNLYWYRQAAGRGLQLLFYSVGIGQISSEVPQNLSASRPQDRQFILSSKKLLLSDSGFYLCAWSRQGVDEQYFGPGTRLTVT.

This chain uses TRBV30 with TRBJ2-7; D tentatively reads TRBD1 or TRBD2 (5 bases each). Germline values: CDR1 GTSNPN, CDR2 SVGIG (reference sequence). The CDR3 extends over 15 amino acids. V lost 5 bases to trimming and J lost 7 bases, with 24 bases between them. CDR3 sequence reads: CAWAGFGATTGEQYF. The CDR3 nucleotides are TGTGCCTGGGCAGGGTTCGGAGCTACTACGGGGGAGCAGTACTTC.